Listed below are T cell receptor beta chains from one sample, sequenced in a study of blood T cell repertoires in COVID-19. Measured with immunoSEQ multiplex PCR; TCRdb has only the in-frame clones, and not every one. The repertoire holds approximately 270,000 clones, with approximately 85% as singletons. Sequencing was done on a sample of peripheral blood. These receptors all come from a woman in her 70s with acute or convalescent COVID-19. The CDR3 runs from the conserved cysteine through the conserved F or W. A D gene is named only where the DNA matches it firmly. Clone size is given for some rows only: seen once, a few or many times, or a class if the clone is expanded.

d_gene	v_gene	abundance	j_gene	CDR3aa	CDR3nt
-	TRBV6-5	once	TRBJ1-1	CASFSGDTEAFF	TGTGCCAGCTTTTCGGGGGACACTGAAGCTTTCTTT
-	TRBV5-1	-	TRBJ1-2	CASSFTGNYGYTF	TGCGCCAGCAGCTTCACAGGGAACTATGGCTACACCTTC
TRBD1	TRBV3-1/TRBV3-2	-	TRBJ2-7	CASSQPAGTGRSYEQYF	TGTGCCAGCAGCCAGCCGGCGGGGACAGGGCGCTCCTACGAGCAGTACTTC
-	TRBV7-2	-	TRBJ2-3	CASSPRGGTQYF	TGTGCCAGCAGCCCGCGAGGGGGTACGCAGTATTTT
-	TRBV29-1	-	TRBJ2-3	CSVDQGSTDTQYF	TGCAGCGTTGATCAGGGTTCCACAGATACGCAGTATTTT
-	TRBV7-8	-	TRBJ1-2	CASGRPAAVEAGGYTF	TGTGCCAGCGGAAGGCCGGCAGCGGTCGAGGCAGGCGGCTACACCTTC
-	TRBV19	-	TRBJ1-2	CASEGYYGYTF	TGTGCCAGTGAGGGCTACTATGGCTACACCTTC
TRBD1	TRBV10-2	-	TRBJ2-7	CASRGQGLGEQYF	TGCGCCAGCAGGGGACAGGGGCTGGGGGAGCAGTACTTC
TRBD1	TRBV27	-	TRBJ1-1	CASNRGTEAFF	TGTGCCAGTAACAGGGGCACTGAAGCTTTCTTT
-	TRBV2	-	TRBJ1-6	CASFRGVGSPLHF	TGTGCCAGCTTCCGGGGAGTTGGATCACCCCTCCACTTT
TRBD1	TRBV5-4	-	TRBJ1-2	CASSFKNRDSPNYGYTF	TGTGCCAGCAGCTTTAAGAACCGGGACAGCCCTAACTATGGCTACACCTTC
-	TRBV10-3	-	TRBJ2-5	CAISEGQGKGTQYF	TGTGCCATCAGTGAAGGGCAGGGGAAGGGGACCCAGTACTTC
-	TRBV28	-	TRBJ1-1	CASRPWTENTEAFF	TGTGCCAGCAGACCGTGGACAGAAAACACTGAAGCTTTCTTT
-	TRBV19	-	TRBJ1-4	CASVRRTATNEKLFF	TGTGCCAGTGTCCGCCGGACAGCAACTAATGAAAAACTGTTTTTT
TRBD2	TRBV19	-	TRBJ2-1	CASSIGGGFGEQFF	TGTGCCAGTAGTATCGGGGGGGGATTCGGTGAGCAGTTCTTC
-	TRBV3-1/TRBV3-2	-	TRBJ2-7	CASSQGAADEQYF	TGTGCCAGCAGCCAAGGGGCAGCTGACGAGCAGTACTTC
TRBD1	TRBV24-1	-	TRBJ2-7	CATLGQGWPYEQYF	TGTGCCACCTTAGGACAGGGTTGGCCCTACGAGCAGTACTTC
-	TRBV3-1/TRBV3-2	-	TRBJ1-6	CASSPQGTSYNSPLHF	TGTGCCAGCAGCCCACAGGGCACCTCCTATAATTCACCCCTCCACTTT
-	TRBV5-1	-	TRBJ1-4	CASSLGGGDEKLFF	TGCGCCAGCAGCTTGGGTGGAGGGGATGAAAAACTGTTTTTT
-	TRBV2	-	TRBJ2-7	CASKIRWGDSYEQYF	TGTGCCAGCAAGATCCGCTGGGGGGACTCCTACGAGCAGTACTTC
-	TRBV6-5	-	TRBJ1-2	CASSLSIYGYTF	TGTGCCAGTTCATTAAGCATTTATGGCTACACCTTC
TRBD1	TRBV4-1	-	TRBJ1-3	CASSQDGQGAGGNTIYF	TGCGCCAGCAGCCAGGATGGACAGGGGGCAGGAGGAAACACCATATATTTT
-	TRBV29-1	-	TRBJ1-5	CSVGRGYNQPQHF	TGCAGCGTTGGCAGGGGATACAATCAGCCCCAGCATTTT
-	TRBV6-5	-	TRBJ1-6	CASTNGGRKGSPLHF	TGTGCCAGCACCAACGGGGGGCGCAAGGGTTCACCCCTCCACTTT